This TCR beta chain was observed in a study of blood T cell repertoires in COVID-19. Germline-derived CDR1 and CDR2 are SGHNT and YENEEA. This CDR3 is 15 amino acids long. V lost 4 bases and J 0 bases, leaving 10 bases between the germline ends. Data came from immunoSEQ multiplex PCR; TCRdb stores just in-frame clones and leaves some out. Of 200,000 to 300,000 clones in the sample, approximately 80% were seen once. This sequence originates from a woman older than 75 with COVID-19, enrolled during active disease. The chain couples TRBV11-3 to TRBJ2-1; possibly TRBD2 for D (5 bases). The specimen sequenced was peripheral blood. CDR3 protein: CASSSSGSSYNEQFF. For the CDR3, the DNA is TGTGCCAGCAGCTCCTCGGGGAGCTCCTACAATGAGCAGTTCTTC. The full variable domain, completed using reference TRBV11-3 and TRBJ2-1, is EAGVVQSPRYKIIEKKQPVAFWCNPISGHNTLYWYLQNLGQGPELLIRYENEEAVDDSQLPKDRFSAERLKGVDSTLKIQPAELGDSAVYLCASSSSGSSYNEQFFGPGTRLTVL.